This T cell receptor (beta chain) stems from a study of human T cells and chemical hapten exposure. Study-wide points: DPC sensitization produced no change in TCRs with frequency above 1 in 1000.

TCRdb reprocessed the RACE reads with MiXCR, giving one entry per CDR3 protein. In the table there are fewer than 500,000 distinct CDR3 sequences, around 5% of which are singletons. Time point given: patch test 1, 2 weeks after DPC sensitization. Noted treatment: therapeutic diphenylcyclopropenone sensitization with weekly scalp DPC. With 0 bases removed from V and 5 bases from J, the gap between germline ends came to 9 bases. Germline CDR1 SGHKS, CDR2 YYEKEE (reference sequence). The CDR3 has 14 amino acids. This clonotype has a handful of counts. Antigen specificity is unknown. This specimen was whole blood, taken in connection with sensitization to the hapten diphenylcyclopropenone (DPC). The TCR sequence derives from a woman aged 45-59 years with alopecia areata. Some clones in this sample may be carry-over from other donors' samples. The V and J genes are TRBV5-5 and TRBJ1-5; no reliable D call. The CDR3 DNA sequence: TGTGCCAGCAGCTTGGCCTGGACCGATCAGCCCCAGCATTTT. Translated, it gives CASSLAWTDQPQHF.